The 11 T cell receptor beta chains reported below all come from one sample, sequenced in a study of cytomegalovirus exposure and HLA in healthy donors. The PCR made use of 60 Vbeta and 13 Jbeta primers. Here immunoSEQ multiplex PCR was the method, and the copy in TCRdb shows in-frame clones only, minus some. The sample has under 200,000 clones, 68% seen once; the top ten hold about 3%. Source material: PBMCs. The receptors derive from a woman aged 35 to 49 in good health and CMV-seropositive.

The CDR3 loop reads CASRTGQANTDTQYF. CDR3 coding DNA: TGTGCCAGCAGAACGGGACAGGCCAACACAGATACGCAGTATTTT. The V gene is TRBV6-5, the J gene TRBJ2-3; 8 nucleotides line up with TRBD1. CDR1 is MNHEY and CDR2 is SVGAGI in the germline V gene. The V and J ends lost 6 bases and 2 bases, in that order; junction bases with no gene match: 7. The CDR3 is made up of 15 amino acids.

The rearrangement joins TRBV5-1 to TRBJ2-7; 11 nucleotides agree with TRBD2. Unmatched junction bases numbered 0, after V lost 5 bases and J lost 2 bases. Germline V gives CDR1 SGHRS, CDR2 YFSETQ. The CDR3 runs 13 residues. Here the CDR3 DNA reads TGCGCCAGCAGGACTAGCGGGACCTACGAGCAGTACTTC. The encoded protein is CASRTSGTYEQYF.

This clone was detected only once. The chain combines TRBV7-9 with TRBJ1-3; 9 positions agree with TRBD1. Trimming removed 4 bases from V and 4 bases from J; junction bases left unmatched: 5. CDR3 size: 15 residues. Germline loops: CDR1 SEHNR, CDR2 FQNEAQ (reference sequence). The CDR3 loop reads CASSSGQGRGNTIYF. In DNA, the CDR3 is TGTGCCAGCAGCTCGGGACAGGGCCGAGGAAACACCATATATTTT. The variable domain in full, with the rest retrieved from reference TRBV7-9 and TRBJ1-3, is DTGVSQNPRHKITKRGQNVTFRCDPISEHNRLYWYRQTLGQGPEFLTYFQNEAQLEKSRLLSDRFSAERPKGSFSTLEIQRTEQGDSAMYLCASSSGQGRGNTIYFGEGSWLTVV.

The chain is built from TRBV4-1 and TRBJ1-2; the D is unclear. The CDR3 is 14 amino acids. Trimming pared 1 base from V and 8 bases from J, leaving 14 bases between. The germline CDR1 and CDR2 sequences are MGHRA and YSYEKL. In DNA form, the CDR3 reads TGCGCCAGCAGCCAAGTCCTAGGAGCTTACGGCTACACCTTC. Protein: CASSQVLGAYGYTF.

Details on this clone: One end of the junction is discordant with germline, which a read error may explain. The J gene is TRBJ2-5, the V gene TRBV7-7; perhaps TRBD1 as D (5 bases). Germline V gene data show CDR1 as SSHAT and CDR2 as FNYEAQ (reference sequence). The CDR3 covers 13 residues. The CDR3 DNA follows: TGTGCTAGCAGCTTTGGGGCATTAGAGACCCAGTACTTC. Translation gives CASSFGALETQYF. Together with reference TRBV7-7 and TRBJ2-5, the CDR3 gives the full variable domain: GAGVSQSPRYKVTKRGQDVTLRCDPISSHATLYWYQQALGQGPEFLTYFNYEAQPDKSGLPSDRFSAERPEGSISTLTIQRTEQRDSAMYRCASSFGALETQYFGPGTRLLVL.

The chain carries TRBV19 and TRBJ1-2; tentative D call: TRBD1 (6 bases). CDR1 LNHDA and CDR2 SQIVND come from the germline V gene (reference sequence). The ends were cut back, 3 bases at V and 2 bases at J, with 16 bases in the middle. The CDR3 totals 16 residues. The DNA of the CDR3 is TGTGCCAGTAGTATGATGGGGGACACCCAAAACTATGGCTACACCTTC. This codes for CASSMMGDTQNYGYTF.

The chain recombines TRBV5-6 with TRBJ1-1, with D possibly being TRBD1 (6 bases). Germline assignment: CDR1 SGHDT and CDR2 YYEEEE. The CDR3 length is 12 residues. The V gene lost 1 base and the J gene lost 7 bases, with 8 bases spanning the gap. Here the CDR3 reads CASSLQGYEAFF. The DNA for the CDR3 is TGTGCCAGCAGCTTGCAGGGGTATGAAGCTTTCTTT. Supplemented by reference TRBV5-6 and TRBJ1-1, the full variable domain reads DAGVTQSPTHLIKTRGQQVTLRCSPKSGHDTVSWYQQALGQGPQFIFQYYEEEERQRGNFPDRFSGHQFPNYSSELNVNALLLGDSALYLCASSLQGYEAFFGQGTRLTVV.

The CDR3 loop is CASSARYPTDTQYF. DNA for the CDR3: TGTGCCAGCAGTGCTCGCTACCCCACAGATACGCAGTATTTT. J is TRBJ2-3 and V is TRBV6-4; the D is unclear. Germline CDR1 is MRHNA and CDR2 is SNTAGT. The CDR3 totals 14 residues. V was trimmed by 4 bases and J by 2 bases, leaving 10 bases between them.

This clone was counted once. V is TRBV5-1 and J is TRBJ2-3; TRBD2 matches at 9 bases. Per germline, CDR1 SGHRS and CDR2 YFSETQ. The CDR3 is 14 amino acids. With V trimmed by 5 bases and J by 3 bases, 4 bases remained unmatched. The DNA of the CDR3 is TGCGCCAGCAGGACTAGCGGAACGACAGATACGCAGTATTTT. Residues: CASRTSGTTDTQYF.

The chain is built from TRBV6-4 and TRBJ2-3; tentative D call: TRBD1 (5 bases). CDR3 length: 15 amino acids. The V gene lost 6 bases and the J gene lost 0 bases, with 13 bases spanning the gap. Germline V gives CDR1 MRHNA, CDR2 SNTAGT. This CDR3 reads CASRDRGSSTDTQYF. CDR3 bases: TGTGCCAGCAGGGATAGGGGATCCAGCACAGATACGCAGTATTTT.

This chain uses TRBV18 with TRBJ1-2; unclear D gene. Trimming stripped 8 bases from V and 0 bases from J, with 16 bases between. Germline V lookup: CDR1 KGHSH, CDR2 LQKENI. The CDR3 runs 15 residues. The CDR3 DNA follows: TGTGCCAGCCATCCGACGGAGGGCGCTAACTATGGCTACACCTTC. Translating it yields CASHPTEGANYGYTF.